This T cell receptor beta chain was recovered during a study of T cell responses to AZD1222 COVID-19 vaccine. Study at large: Combined were second doses at about 4 or about 12 weeks. Study-level results: An increase in Spike-specific TCR breadth and depth was observed after two AZD1222 doses. CD4 TCRs associated with vaccination spanned spike, dominating at 160-218 and 743-854. Females outnumbered males among donors, who were mostly white British; clonal diversity was possibly underestimated.

Deletions cut 0 bases from V and 4 bases from J, with 12 bases between. CDR1 MNHNS and CDR2 SASEGT come from the germline V gene. The CDR3 is made up of 15 amino acids. TCRdb's table, derived via immunoSEQ multiplex PCR, lists solely in-frame clones and lacks some. The sample includes around 160,000 clones, 94% seen only once; the top ten take about 0.6%. A word on this clone: The antigen is not known.

The rearrangement uses TRBV6-1 and TRBJ2-5; D gene unclear. Here the sequenced sample was peripheral blood, taken on day 0 of AZD1222 vaccination. This clonotype originated in an adult in good health. The CDR3 reads CASSEARIGRETQYF. Written as DNA, the CDR3 is TGTGCCAGCAGTGAAGCGAGGATCGGCCGAGAGACCCAGTACTTC.